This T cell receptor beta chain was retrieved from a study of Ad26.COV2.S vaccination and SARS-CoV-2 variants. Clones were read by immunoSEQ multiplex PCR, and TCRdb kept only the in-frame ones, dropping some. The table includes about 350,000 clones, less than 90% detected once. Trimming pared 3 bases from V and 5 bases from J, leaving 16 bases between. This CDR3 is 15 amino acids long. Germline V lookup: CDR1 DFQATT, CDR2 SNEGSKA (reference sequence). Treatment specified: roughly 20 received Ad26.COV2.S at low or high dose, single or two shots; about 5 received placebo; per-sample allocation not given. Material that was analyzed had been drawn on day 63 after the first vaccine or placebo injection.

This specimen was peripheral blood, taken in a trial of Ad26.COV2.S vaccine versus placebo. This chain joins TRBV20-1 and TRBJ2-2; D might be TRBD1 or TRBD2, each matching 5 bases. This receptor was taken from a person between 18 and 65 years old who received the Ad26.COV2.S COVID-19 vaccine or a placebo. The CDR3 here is CSASWDRGYTGELFF. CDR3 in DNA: TGCAGTGCTAGTTGGGACCGGGGTTATACCGGGGAGCTGTTTTTT.